Listed below are T cell receptor beta chains from one sample, sequenced in a study of blood T cells in healthy people across ages. TCRdb reprocessed the 5' RACE reads with MiXCR, giving one entry per CDR3 protein. The sample shows around 1,500,000 distinct CDR3 sequences, roughly 27% of them seen only once. The source material was blood. The receptors were gathered from a young woman in good health. Each CDR3 is given with its conserved first and last residue. The order of the fields is J gene, V gene, CDR3 protein.

j_call: TRBJ1-2; v_call: TRBV9; cdr3_aa: CASSVGGGKGYTF
j_call: TRBJ2-1; v_call: TRBV6-2/TRBV6-3; cdr3_aa: CASSSASPYNEQFF
j_call: TRBJ2-2; v_call: TRBV20-1; cdr3_aa: CSAPRTANTGELFF
j_call: TRBJ1-5; v_call: TRBV2; cdr3_aa: CASKRRGNQPQHF
j_call: TRBJ2-3; v_call: TRBV4-3; cdr3_aa: CASSRSVAVGPDTQYF
j_call: TRBJ1-4; v_call: TRBV6-5; cdr3_aa: CASSYSKFEKLFF
j_call: TRBJ2-5; v_call: TRBV29-1; cdr3_aa: CSVRPKGGGKTQYF
j_call: TRBJ1-2; v_call: TRBV6-5; cdr3_aa: CASRGDREMGYGYTF
j_call: TRBJ2-7; v_call: TRBV19; cdr3_aa: CASTPGRDTYEQYF
j_call: TRBJ1-5; v_call: TRBV20-1; cdr3_aa: CSAPDTSNQPQHF
j_call: TRBJ1-2; v_call: TRBV20-1; cdr3_aa: CSAQGQGGNYGYTF
j_call: TRBJ2-5; v_call: TRBV11-2; cdr3_aa: CASSPAGAWKTQYF
j_call: TRBJ2-7; v_call: TRBV6-1; cdr3_aa: CASSETGQGSYEQYF
j_call: TRBJ2-5; v_call: TRBV7-2; cdr3_aa: CASRAAGGLKTRYF
j_call: TRBJ2-5; v_call: TRBV7-3; cdr3_aa: CASSPAPSETQYF
j_call: TRBJ2-5; v_call: TRBV3-1; cdr3_aa: CSSSFSGDQETQYF
j_call: TRBJ2-3; v_call: TRBV6-6; cdr3_aa: CASKTGPSTDTQYF
j_call: TRBJ2-5; v_call: TRBV20-1; cdr3_aa: CSATSGGETQYF
j_call: TRBJ2-1; v_call: TRBV20-1; cdr3_aa: CSAAAMAGGYNEQFF
j_call: TRBJ2-7; v_call: TRBV6-1; cdr3_aa: CASSEDNRDRGSKQYF
j_call: TRBJ1-4; v_call: TRBV29-1; cdr3_aa: CSGQAGSHEKLFF
j_call: TRBJ2-4; v_call: TRBV6-6; cdr3_aa: CASSRGPESIQYF
j_call: TRBJ1-5; v_call: TRBV5-6; cdr3_aa: CASSSGGGAGYQPQHF
j_call: TRBJ1-1; v_call: TRBV6-6; cdr3_aa: CASSYSLQHNTEAFF
j_call: TRBJ1-1; v_call: TRBV6-2/TRBV6-3; cdr3_aa: CASRRQGQVAFF
j_call: TRBJ1-2; v_call: TRBV29-1; cdr3_aa: CSVETGGGDGYTF
j_call: TRBJ2-5; v_call: TRBV5-1; cdr3_aa: CASSLDGAPYQETQYF
j_call: TRBJ2-1; v_call: TRBV5-1; cdr3_aa: CASSRTPTSESYNEQFF
j_call: TRBJ2-3; v_call: TRBV6-2/TRBV6-3; cdr3_aa: CASNRPSRDLPSGDTQYF
j_call: TRBJ1-4; v_call: TRBV5-5; cdr3_aa: CASSWRNEKLFF
j_call: TRBJ1-1; v_call: TRBV4-1; cdr3_aa: CASSLSVGRNTEAFF
j_call: TRBJ1-1; v_call: TRBV28; cdr3_aa: CASRTRDGIGDTEAFF
j_call: TRBJ2-4; v_call: TRBV9; cdr3_aa: CASSPGTGGSIQYF
j_call: TRBJ1-6; v_call: TRBV5-1; cdr3_aa: CASRTAENSPLHF
j_call: TRBJ1-1; v_call: TRBV29-1; cdr3_aa: CSVVLEGITTEAFF
j_call: TRBJ2-7; v_call: TRBV12-3/TRBV12-4; cdr3_aa: CASSFKAGLYEQYF
j_call: TRBJ2-3; v_call: TRBV20-1; cdr3_aa: CSATPKAASTDTQYF
j_call: TRBJ1-2; v_call: TRBV7-9; cdr3_aa: CASSKTKGGVLYGYTF
j_call: TRBJ2-1; v_call: TRBV7-2; cdr3_aa: CASSLGGGGRSYEQFF
j_call: TRBJ2-1; v_call: TRBV5-5; cdr3_aa: CASSQGRGGHDEQFF
j_call: TRBJ1-1; v_call: TRBV7-3; cdr3_aa: CASSRGEIDSEAFF
j_call: TRBJ2-3; v_call: TRBV5-1; cdr3_aa: CASSWGGTEDTQYF
j_call: TRBJ2-7; v_call: TRBV7-2; cdr3_aa: CASSLDGTNSYEQYF
j_call: TRBJ1-1; v_call: TRBV12-3/TRBV12-4; cdr3_aa: CASGLTGNTEAFF
j_call: TRBJ1-4; v_call: TRBV11-2; cdr3_aa: CASSSLGTGVEEKLFF